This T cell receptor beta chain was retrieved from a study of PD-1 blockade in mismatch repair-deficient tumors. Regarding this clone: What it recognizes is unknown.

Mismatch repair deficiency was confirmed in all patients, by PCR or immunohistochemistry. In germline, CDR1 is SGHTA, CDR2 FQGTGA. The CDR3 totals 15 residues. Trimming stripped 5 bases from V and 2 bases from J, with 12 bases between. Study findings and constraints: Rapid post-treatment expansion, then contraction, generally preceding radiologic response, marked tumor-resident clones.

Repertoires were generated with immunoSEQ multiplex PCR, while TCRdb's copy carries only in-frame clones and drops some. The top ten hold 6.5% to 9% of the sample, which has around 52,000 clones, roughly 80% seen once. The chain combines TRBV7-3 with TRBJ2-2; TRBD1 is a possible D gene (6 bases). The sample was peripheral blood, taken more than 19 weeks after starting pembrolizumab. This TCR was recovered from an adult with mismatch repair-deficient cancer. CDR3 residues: CASSPRQVNTGELFF. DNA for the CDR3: TGTGCCAGCAGCCCGCGACAGGTTAACACCGGGGAGCTGTTTTTT.